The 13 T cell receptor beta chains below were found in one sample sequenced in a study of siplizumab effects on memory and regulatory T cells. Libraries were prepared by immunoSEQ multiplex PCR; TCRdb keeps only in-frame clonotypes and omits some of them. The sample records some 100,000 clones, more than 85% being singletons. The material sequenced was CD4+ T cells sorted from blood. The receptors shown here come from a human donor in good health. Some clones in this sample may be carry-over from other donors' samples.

The CDR3 DNA follows: TGTGCCAGCAGTGACCGCGGGGGCGCCCGAGAAAATGAGCAGTTCTTC. It is translated as CASSDRGGARENEQFF. V is TRBV6-4 and J is TRBJ2-1; tentatively, D is TRBD2 (7 bases). The CDR3 sequence is 16 residues long. Looked up from germline, CDR1 is MRHNA and CDR2 is SNTAGT. The V end lost 2 bases, the J end lost 7 bases, and 18 bases lay between the germline ends.

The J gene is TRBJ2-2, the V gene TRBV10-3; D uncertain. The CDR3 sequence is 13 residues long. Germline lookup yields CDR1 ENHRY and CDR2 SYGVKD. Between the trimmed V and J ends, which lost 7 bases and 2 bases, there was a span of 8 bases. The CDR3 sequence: CAITHSNTGELFF. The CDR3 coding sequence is TGTGCCATCACCCACAGTAACACCGGGGAGCTGTTTTTT.

The CDR3 nucleotides read TGCGCCAGCAGCCTTAGGGACAGGGATGAGACCCAGTACTTC. Translated: CASSLRDRDETQYF. V usage is TRBV5-1 and J usage is TRBJ2-5; TRBD1 matches 9 bases. Germline CDR1 is SGHRS and CDR2 is YFSETQ. The trim removed 4 bases at V and 5 bases at J, leaving 6 bases unmatched. This CDR3 comprises 14 residues.

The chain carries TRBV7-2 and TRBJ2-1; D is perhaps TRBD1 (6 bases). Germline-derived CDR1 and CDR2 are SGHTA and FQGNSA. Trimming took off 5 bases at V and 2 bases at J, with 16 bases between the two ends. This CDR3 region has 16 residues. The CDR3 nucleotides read TGTGCCAGCAGCCGAAAGACAGGACAAACCTACAATGAGCAGTTCTTC. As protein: CASSRKTGQTYNEQFF.

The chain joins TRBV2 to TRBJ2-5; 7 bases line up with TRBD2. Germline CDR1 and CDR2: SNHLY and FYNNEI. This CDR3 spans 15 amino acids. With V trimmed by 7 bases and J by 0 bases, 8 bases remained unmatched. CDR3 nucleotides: TGTGCCAGCATAAGTAGCGGGCGGTACCAAGAGACCCAGTACTTC. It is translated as CASISSGRYQETQYF.

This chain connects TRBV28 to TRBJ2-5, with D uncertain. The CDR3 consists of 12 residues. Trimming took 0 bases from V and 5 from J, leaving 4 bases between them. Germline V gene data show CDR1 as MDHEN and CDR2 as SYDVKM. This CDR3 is CASSLWYETQYF. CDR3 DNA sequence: TGTGCCAGCAGTTTATGGTATGAGACCCAGTACTTC.

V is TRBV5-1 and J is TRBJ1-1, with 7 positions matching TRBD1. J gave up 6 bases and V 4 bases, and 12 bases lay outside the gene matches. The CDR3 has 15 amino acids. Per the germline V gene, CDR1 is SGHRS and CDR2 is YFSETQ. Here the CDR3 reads CASSPRVGGEAEAFF. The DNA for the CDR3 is TGCGCCAGCAGCCCCCGCGTAGGGGGCGAGGCTGAAGCTTTCTTT. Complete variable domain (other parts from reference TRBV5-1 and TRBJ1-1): KAGVTQTPRYLIKTRGQQVTLSCSPISGHRSVSWYQQTPGQGLQFLFEYFSETQRNKGNFPGRFSGRQFSNSRSEMNVSTLELGDSALYLCASSPRVGGEAEAFFGQGTRLTVV.

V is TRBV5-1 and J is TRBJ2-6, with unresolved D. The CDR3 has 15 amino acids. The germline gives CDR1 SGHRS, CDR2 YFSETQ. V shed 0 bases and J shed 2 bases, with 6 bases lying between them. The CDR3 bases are TGCGCCAGCAGCTTGGCCACAGCTGGGGCCAACGTCCTGACTTTC. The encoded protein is CASSLATAGANVLTF.

CDR3 nucleotides: TGCGCCAGCAGGGCGGAAGCTGGGGGCGCGGAGACCCAGTACTTC. This translates into CASRAEAGGAETQYF. The rearrangement links TRBV5-1 to TRBJ2-5, with D possibly TRBD1 on 6 matching bases. This CDR3 has 15 amino acids. V was trimmed by 5 bases and J by 5 bases, leaving 19 bases between them. Germline lookup yields CDR1 SGHRS and CDR2 YFSETQ.

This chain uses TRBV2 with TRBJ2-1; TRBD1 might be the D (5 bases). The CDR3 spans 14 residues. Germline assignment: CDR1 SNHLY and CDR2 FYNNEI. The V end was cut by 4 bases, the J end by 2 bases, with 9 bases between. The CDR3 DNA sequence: TGTGCCAGCAGTGGGCAGGGCCCCTACAATGAGCAGTTCTTC. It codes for CASSGQGPYNEQFF.

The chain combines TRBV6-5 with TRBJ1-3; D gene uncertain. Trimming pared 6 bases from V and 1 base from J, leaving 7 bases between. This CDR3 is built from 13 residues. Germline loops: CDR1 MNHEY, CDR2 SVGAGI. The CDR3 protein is CASSLTSGNTIYF. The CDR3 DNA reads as TGTGCCAGCAGCCTTACATCTGGAAACACCATATATTTT.

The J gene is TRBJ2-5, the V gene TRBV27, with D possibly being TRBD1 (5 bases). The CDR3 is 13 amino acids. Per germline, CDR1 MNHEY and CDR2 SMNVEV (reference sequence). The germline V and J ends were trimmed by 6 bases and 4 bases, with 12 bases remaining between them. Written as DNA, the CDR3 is TGTGCCAGCAGGTTTTCAGGGTCAGAGACCCAGTACTTC. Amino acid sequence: CASRFSGSETQYF.

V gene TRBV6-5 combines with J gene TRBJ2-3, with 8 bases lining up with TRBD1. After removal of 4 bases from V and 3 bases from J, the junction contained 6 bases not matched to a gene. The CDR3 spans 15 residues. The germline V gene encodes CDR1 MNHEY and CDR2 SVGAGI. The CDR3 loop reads CASSSFRGRTDTQYF. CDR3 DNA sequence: TGTGCCAGCAGTTCGTTCAGGGGGCGGACAGATACGCAGTATTTT.